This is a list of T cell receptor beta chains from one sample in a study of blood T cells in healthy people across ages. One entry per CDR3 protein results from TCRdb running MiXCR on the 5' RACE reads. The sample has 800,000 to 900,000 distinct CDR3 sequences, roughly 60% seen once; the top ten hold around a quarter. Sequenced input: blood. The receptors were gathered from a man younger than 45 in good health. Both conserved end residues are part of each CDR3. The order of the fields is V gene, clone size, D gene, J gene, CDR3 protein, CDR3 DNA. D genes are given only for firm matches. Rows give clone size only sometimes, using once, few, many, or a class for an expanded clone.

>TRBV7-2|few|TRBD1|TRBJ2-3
CASSQKGQGIDTQYF
TGTGCCAGCAGCCAGAAGGGACAGGGGATAGATACGCAGTATTTT
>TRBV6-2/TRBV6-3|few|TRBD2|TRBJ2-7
CASSWTGGVYEQYF
TGTGCCAGCAGTTGGACCGGGGGGGTCTACGAGCAGTACTTC
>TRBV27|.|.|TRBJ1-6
CASSPLVNNSPHHF
TGTGCCAGCAGCCCACTCGTTAACAATTCACCCCACCACTTT
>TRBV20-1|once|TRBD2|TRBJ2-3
CSARDPGRRGDTQYF
TGCAGTGCTAGAGATCCCGGGAGGCGGGGGGATACGCAGTATTTT
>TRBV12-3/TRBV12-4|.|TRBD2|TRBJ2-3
CASNRMGGGSDTQYF
TGTGCCAGCAATAGGATGGGCGGGGGGAGCGATACGCAGTATTTT
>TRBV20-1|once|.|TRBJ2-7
CSAFTGRDYEQYF
TGCAGTGCTTTCACAGGGAGGGACTACGAGCAGTACTTC
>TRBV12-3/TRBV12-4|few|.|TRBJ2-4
CASSLGDAAKNIQYF
TGTGCCAGCAGTTTGGGGGACGCGGCCAAAAACATTCAGTACTTC
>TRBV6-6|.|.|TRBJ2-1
CASSCRDPSYNEQFF
TGTGCCAGCAGTTGCCGGGACCCCTCCTACAATGAGCAGTTCTTC
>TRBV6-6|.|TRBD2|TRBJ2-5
CASSFPSGEGQETQYF
TGTGCCAGCAGTTTCCCTAGCGGGGAAGGGCAAGAGACCCAGTACTTC
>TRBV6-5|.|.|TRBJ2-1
CASSRDDHNEQFF
TGTGCCAGCAGCCGGGACGACCACAATGAGCAGTTCTTC
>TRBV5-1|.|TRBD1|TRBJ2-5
CASSSIAGGRETQYF
TGCGCCAGCAGCTCTATAGCAGGGGGCCGAGAGACCCAGTACTTC
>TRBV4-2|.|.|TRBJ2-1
CASSQVVGFGDEQFF
TGTGCCAGCAGCCAAGTGGTCGGGTTCGGCGATGAGCAGTTCTTC
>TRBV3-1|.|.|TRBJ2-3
CASSPSGSRADTQYF
TGTGCCAGCAGCCCGTCGGGATCCCGGGCAGATACGCAGTATTTT
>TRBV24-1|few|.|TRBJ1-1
CATPARKNTEAFF
TGTGCCACCCCGGCCAGAAAGAACACTGAAGCTTTCTTT
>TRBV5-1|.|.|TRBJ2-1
CASRGGPGDEQFF
TGCGCCAGCAGGGGGGGGCCTGGGGATGAGCAGTTCTTC
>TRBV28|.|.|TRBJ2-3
CASSGGFRTDTQYF
TGTGCCAGCAGCGGGGGTTTTCGGACAGATACGCAGTATTTT
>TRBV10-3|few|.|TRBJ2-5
CAIGGQETQYF
TGTGCCATTGGGGGCCAAGAGACCCAGTACTTC
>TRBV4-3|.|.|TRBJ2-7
CASSQETVSEQYF
TGCGCCAGCAGCCAAGAGACAGTCAGTGAGCAGTACTTC
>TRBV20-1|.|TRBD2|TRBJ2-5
CSASDGLALTQYF
TGCAGTGCTAGCGACGGACTAGCCCTGACCCAGTACTTC
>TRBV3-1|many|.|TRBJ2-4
CASSQGELRQYF
TGTGCCAGCAGCCAAGGAGAGTTAAGACAGTACTTC
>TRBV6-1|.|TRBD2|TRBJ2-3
CASRVAGDTDTQYF
TGTGCCAGCAGGGTAGCGGGGGACACAGATACGCAGTATTTT
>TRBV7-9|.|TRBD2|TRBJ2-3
CASSLGTSQYTDTQYF
TGTGCCAGCAGCTTGGGGACTAGCCAATACACAGATACGCAGTATTTT
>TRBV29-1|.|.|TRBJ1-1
CSFTGRNTEAFF
TGCAGCTTTACAGGGAGGAACACTGAAGCTTTCTTT
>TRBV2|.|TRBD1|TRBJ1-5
CATDNRQGRSNQPQHF
TGTGCCACGGATAATCGACAGGGGAGAAGCAATCAGCCCCAGCATTTT
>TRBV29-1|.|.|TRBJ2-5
CSVAGSGQETQYF
TGCAGCGTTGCCGGCAGCGGTCAAGAGACCCAGTACTTC
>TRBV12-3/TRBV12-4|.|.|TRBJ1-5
CASSLFGGNQPQHF
TGTGCCAGCAGTTTATTCGGCGGCAATCAGCCCCAGCATTTT
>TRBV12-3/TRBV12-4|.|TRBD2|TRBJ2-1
CASNPSGGAYNEQFF
TGTGCCAGCAACCCCAGCGGGGGGGCATACAATGAGCAGTTCTTC
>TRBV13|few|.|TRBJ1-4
CASSLGRAEKLFF
TGTGCCAGCAGCTTAGGCCGAGCTGAAAAACTGTTTTTT
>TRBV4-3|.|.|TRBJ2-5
CASSQDLGSQETQYF
TGCGCCAGCAGCCAAGATCTTGGCAGTCAAGAGACCCAGTACTTC
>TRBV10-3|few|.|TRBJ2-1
CAISEGEGWDEQFF
TGTGCCATCAGCGAGGGGGAGGGGTGGGATGAGCAGTTCTTC
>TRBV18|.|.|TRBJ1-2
CASSTQTAAGYTF
TGTGCCAGCTCAACACAGACGGCCGCTGGCTACACCTTC
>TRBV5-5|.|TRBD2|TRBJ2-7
CASSFGAGESYNEQYF
TGTGCCAGCAGCTTTGGGGCGGGAGAATCCTACAATGAGCAGTACTTC
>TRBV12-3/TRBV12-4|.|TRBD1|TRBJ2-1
CASSMDRGGDEQFF
TGTGCCAGCAGCATGGACAGGGGTGGCGATGAGCAGTTCTTC
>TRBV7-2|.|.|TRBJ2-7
CASSTKRGWLSDDYEQYF
TGTGCCAGCAGCACAAAACGGGGGTGGCTGAGCGATGACTACGAGCAGTACTTC
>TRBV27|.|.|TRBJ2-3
CASRPGTLSTDTQYF
TGTGCCAGCAGGCCCGGGACGTTGAGCACAGATACGCAGTATTTT
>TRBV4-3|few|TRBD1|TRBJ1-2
CASSQDRQGFSLHYGYTF
TGCGCCAGCAGCCAAGACCGACAGGGGTTCAGCCTACACTATGGCTACACCTTC
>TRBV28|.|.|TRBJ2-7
CASRSASGRWEQYF
TGTGCCAGCAGGTCGGCCTCGGGCCGGTGGGAGCAGTACTTC
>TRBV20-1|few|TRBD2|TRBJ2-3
CSAISSGGGTDTQYF
TGCAGTGCTATCTCCAGTGGGGGGGGAACAGATACGCAGTATTTT
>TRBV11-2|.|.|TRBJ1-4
CASSFPGGDRGSVGEKLFF
TGTGCCAGCAGCTTCCCCGGAGGTGATCGGGGGTCGGTTGGTGAAAAACTGTTTTTT
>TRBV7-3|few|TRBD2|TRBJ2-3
CASSLGLAGGKDTQYF
TGTGCCAGCAGCCTAGGACTAGCGGGGGGTAAAGATACGCAGTATTTT
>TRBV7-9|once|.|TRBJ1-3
CASSVEAGRNTIYF
TGTGCCAGCAGCGTCGAGGCAGGGAGAAACACCATATATTTT
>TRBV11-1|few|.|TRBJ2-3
CASSAGGADTQYF
TGTGCCAGCAGCGCTGGGGGTGCAGATACGCAGTATTTT
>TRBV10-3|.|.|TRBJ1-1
CAISLDSRNTEAFF
TGTGCCATCAGCCTGGACAGTCGGAACACTGAAGCTTTCTTT
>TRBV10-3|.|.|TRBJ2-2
CAISDPMGQSTGELFF
TGTGCCATCAGTGACCCCATGGGACAAAGCACCGGGGAGCTGTTTTTT
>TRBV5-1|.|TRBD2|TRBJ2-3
CASSNPPGLAAKTDTQYF
TGCGCCAGCAGCAACCCCCCCGGGCTAGCGGCAAAGACAGATACGCAGTATTTT
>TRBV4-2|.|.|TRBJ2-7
CASSQGEGHHSEQYF
TGTGCCAGCAGCCAAGGTGAGGGACACCACTCCGAGCAGTACTTC
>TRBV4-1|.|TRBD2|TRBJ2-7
CASSQSRGLAGGEQYF
TGCGCCAGCAGCCAGTCGAGGGGACTAGCGGGAGGGGAGCAGTACTTC
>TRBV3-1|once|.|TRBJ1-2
CASRLAQGLSYGYTF
TGTGCCAGCAGACTCGCCCAGGGTTTGAGCTATGGCTACACCTTC
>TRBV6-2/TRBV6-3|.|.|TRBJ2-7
CASSYAPGLDYSYEQYF
TGTGCCAGCAGTTACGCCCCGGGACTGGACTATTCCTACGAGCAGTACTTC
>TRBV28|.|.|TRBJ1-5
CASSSRREVNQPQHF
TGTGCCAGCAGTTCCCGCAGGGAGGTCAATCAGCCCCAGCATTTT
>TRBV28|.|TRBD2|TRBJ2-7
CASSPATSPPYNEQYF
TGTGCCAGCAGTCCCGCGACTAGCCCCCCCTACAATGAGCAGTACTTC
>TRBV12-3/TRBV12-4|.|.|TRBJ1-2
CASSPRAGQGYTF
TGTGCCAGCAGCCCAAGGGCAGGGCAAGGCTACACCTTC
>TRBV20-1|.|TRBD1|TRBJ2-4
CSAGAGGMGNIQYF
TGCAGTGCCGGGGCAGGGGGCATGGGGAACATTCAGTACTTC
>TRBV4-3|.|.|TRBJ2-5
CASSQDWSAVQETQYF
TGCGCCAGCAGCCAAGATTGGTCAGCGGTTCAAGAGACCCAGTACTTC